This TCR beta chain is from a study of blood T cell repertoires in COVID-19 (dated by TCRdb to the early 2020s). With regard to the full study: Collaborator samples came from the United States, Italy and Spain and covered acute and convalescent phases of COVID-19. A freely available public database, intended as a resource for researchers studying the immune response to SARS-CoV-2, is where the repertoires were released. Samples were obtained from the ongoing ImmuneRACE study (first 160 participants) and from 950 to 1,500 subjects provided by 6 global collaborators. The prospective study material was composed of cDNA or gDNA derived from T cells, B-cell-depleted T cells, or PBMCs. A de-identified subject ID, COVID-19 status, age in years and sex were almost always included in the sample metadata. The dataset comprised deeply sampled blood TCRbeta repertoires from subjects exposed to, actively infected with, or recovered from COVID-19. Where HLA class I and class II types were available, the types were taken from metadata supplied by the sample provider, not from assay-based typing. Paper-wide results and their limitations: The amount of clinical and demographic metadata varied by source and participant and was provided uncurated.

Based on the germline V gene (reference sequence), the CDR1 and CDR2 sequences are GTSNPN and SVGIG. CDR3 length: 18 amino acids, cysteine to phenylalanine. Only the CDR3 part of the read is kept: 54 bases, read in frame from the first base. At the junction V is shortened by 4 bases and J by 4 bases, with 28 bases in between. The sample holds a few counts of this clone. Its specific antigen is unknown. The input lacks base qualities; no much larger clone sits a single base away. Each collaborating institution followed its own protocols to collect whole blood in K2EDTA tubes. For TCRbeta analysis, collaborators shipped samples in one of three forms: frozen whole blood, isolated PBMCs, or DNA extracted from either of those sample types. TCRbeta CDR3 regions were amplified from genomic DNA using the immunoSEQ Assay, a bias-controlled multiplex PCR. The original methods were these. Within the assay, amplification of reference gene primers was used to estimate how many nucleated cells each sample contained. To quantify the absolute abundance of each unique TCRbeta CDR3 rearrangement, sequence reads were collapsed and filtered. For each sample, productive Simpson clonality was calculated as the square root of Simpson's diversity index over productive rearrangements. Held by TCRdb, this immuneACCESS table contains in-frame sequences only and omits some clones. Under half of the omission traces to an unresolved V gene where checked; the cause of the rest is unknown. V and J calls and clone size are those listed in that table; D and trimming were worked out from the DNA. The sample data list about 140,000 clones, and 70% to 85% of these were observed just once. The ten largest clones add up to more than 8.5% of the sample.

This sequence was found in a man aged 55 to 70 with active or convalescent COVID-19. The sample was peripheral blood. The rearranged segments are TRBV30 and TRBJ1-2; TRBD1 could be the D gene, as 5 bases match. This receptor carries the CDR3 CAWKGGGATNSIIYGYTF. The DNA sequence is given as TGTGCCTGGAAAGGAGGAGGGGCCACGAACTCTATAATCTATGGCTACACCTTC.